Below, 20 T cell receptor beta chains from the same sample are listed, as sequenced in a study of blood T cell repertoires in COVID-19. Some clones are missing from TCRdb's copy, which holds only in-frame ones; the method was immunoSEQ multiplex PCR. The table lists 450,000 or so clones, 70% to 90% of them singletons. The specimen sequenced was peripheral blood. Receptors were obtained from a man between 18 and 35 years old with COVID-19, enrolled during active disease.

CDR3 bases: TGTGCCACAAAACCCCAAGTCGGCTCCTACGAGCAGTACTTC. Residues: CATKPQVGSYEQYF. The V gene is TRBV19, the J gene TRBJ2-7; D is uncertain. Trimming removed 10 bases from V and 0 bases from J, with 16 bases in between. The CDR3 sequence is 14 residues long. The V gene's germline CDR1 is LNHDA and CDR2 SQIVND (reference sequence).

The rearrangement joins TRBV27 to TRBJ1-2; perhaps TRBD1 as D (5 bases). V was cut by 3 bases and J by 4 bases, with 12 bases left in between. Germline V gene data show CDR1 as MNHEY and CDR2 as SMNVEV (reference sequence). The CDR3 covers 14 residues. The CDR3 DNA is TGTGCCAGCAGTTTCGGGCAGGGTGGCTATGGCTACACCTTC. Its translation: CASSFGQGGYGYTF.

The chain employs TRBV12-5 and TRBJ1-6; 9 bases are a match to TRBD1. The CDR3 contains 19 residues. Trimming removed 0 bases from V and 0 bases from J; junction bases left unmatched: 6. CDR1 is LGHNT and CDR2 is FRNRAP in the germline V gene. The CDR3 coding sequence is TGTGCTAGTGGTTTGGTAGTCTGGGGACAGGGCTCCTATAATTCACCCCTCCACTTT. This codes for CASGLVVWGQGSYNSPLHF. The variable domain in full, completed from reference TRBV12-5 and TRBJ1-6, reads DARVTQTPRHKVTEMGQEVTMRCQPILGHNTVFWYRQTMMQGLELLAYFRNRAPLDDSGMPKDRFSAEMPDATLATLKIQPSEPRDSAVYFCASGLVVWGQGSYNSPLHFGNGTRLTVT.

The chain is built from TRBV27 and TRBJ2-6, with D tentatively TRBD2 (5 bases). Germline values: CDR1 MNHEY, CDR2 SMNVEV (reference sequence). The CDR3 is 18 amino acids. V shed 1 base and J shed 0 bases, with 13 bases lying between them. DNA of the CDR3: TGTGCCAGCAGTTTATTTGCTAGCCTTAGCTCTGGGGCCAACGTCCTGACTTTC. It encodes CASSLFASLSSGANVLTF.

The chain recombines TRBV7-2 with TRBJ2-7, with D possibly matching TRBD1 (6 bases). The CDR3 runs 15 residues. V lost 3 bases, J lost 4 bases, and 16 bases lay in between. Germline-derived CDR1 and CDR2 are SGHTA and FQGNSA. The CDR3 DNA sequence: TGTGCCAGCAGCTTTTTTACCGGGACACATTACGAGCAGTACTTC. Translated, it gives CASSFFTGTHYEQYF.

This chain connects TRBV11-3 to TRBJ2-3; 10 bases fit TRBD1. V lost 6 bases and J lost 2; bases outside the gene matches: 8. CDR3 length: 16 amino acids. Germline V CDR1 and CDR2: SGHNT, YENEEA. In nucleotides, the CDR3 is TGTGCCAGCAGTTCCCGGACAGGGGGGATCACAGATACGCAGTATTTT. Translating gives CASSSRTGGITDTQYF.

The rearrangement uses TRBV5-1 and TRBJ2-1, with 9 positions matching TRBD2. Germline CDR1 is SGHRS and CDR2 is YFSETQ. The CDR3 spans 15 residues. V dropped 4 bases and J dropped 4; count of bases not matched to a gene: 6. This CDR3 reads CASSTPSGDYNEQFF. The CDR3 bases are TGCGCCAGCAGCACCCCTAGCGGGGATTACAATGAGCAGTTCTTC.

The gene calls are TRBV29-1 and TRBJ2-7; D perhaps matches TRBD2 (7 bases). CDR1 is SQVTM and CDR2 is ANQGSEA in the germline V gene. The ends were cut back, 3 bases at V and 6 bases at J, with 15 bases in the middle. The length of the CDR3 is 13 residues. CDR3 nucleotide sequence: TGCAGCGTTGACAGGGGAGGGTCCACCGAGCAGTACTTC. Translating it yields CSVDRGGSTEQYF.

This clone was seen a few times. The chain carries TRBV11-1 and TRBJ2-1; no reliable D call. Deletions cut 4 bases from V and 0 bases from J, with 10 bases between. The length of the CDR3 is 15 residues. Germline CDR1 and CDR2: SGHAT and FQDESV (reference sequence). CDR3 residues: CASSSDSSSYNEQFF. CDR3 bases: TGTGCCAGCAGCTCAGACTCCAGCTCCTACAATGAGCAGTTCTTC.

This rearrangement joins TRBV5-1 to TRBJ2-1; a possible D gene is TRBD1 (6 bases). Germline loops: CDR1 SGHRS, CDR2 YFSETQ. The CDR3 totals 13 residues. V was clipped by 0 bases and J by 6 bases, with 7 bases between them. This CDR3 reads CASSLDRVNEQFF. The CDR3 nucleotides are TGCGCCAGCAGCTTGGACAGGGTCAATGAGCAGTTCTTC.

The chain carries TRBV7-3 and TRBJ2-1; a possible D gene is TRBD2 (5 bases). This CDR3 region has 14 residues. The V gene's germline CDR1 is SGHTA and CDR2 FQGTGA. Trimming removed 2 bases at V and 9 bases at J, with 14 bases between. The chain's CDR3 is CASSLGSSGSEQFF. The CDR3 nucleotides are TGTGCCAGCAGCTTAGGTTCCAGTGGGAGTGAGCAGTTCTTC. Combining the CDR3 with reference TRBV7-3 and TRBJ2-1 gives the whole variable domain GAGVSQTPSNKVTEKGKYVELRCDPISGHTALYWYRQSLGQGPEFLIYFQGTGAADDSGLPNDRFFAVRPEGSVSTLKIQRTERGDSAVYLCASSLGSSGSEQFFGPGTRLTVL.

The genes are TRBV5-1 and TRBJ2-5, with 11 positions matching TRBD2. The V segment lost 0 bases and the J segment 4 bases; nucleotides outside the gene matches: 5. The germline CDR1 and CDR2 sequences are SGHRS and YFSETQ. The CDR3 has 16 residues. The CDR3 here is CASSLDLAGGVETQYF. CDR3 coding DNA: TGCGCCAGCAGCTTGGATCTAGCGGGAGGTGTAGAGACCCAGTACTTC. Filled out from reference TRBV5-1 and TRBJ2-5, the complete variable domain reads KAGVTQTPRYLIKTRGQQVTLSCSPISGHRSVSWYQQTPGQGLQFLFEYFSETQRNKGNFPGRFSGRQFSNSRSEMNVSTLELGDSALYLCASSLDLAGGVETQYFGPGTRLLVL.

J is TRBJ2-3 and V is TRBV5-6; 8 bases map to TRBD1. Trimming cost V 0 bases and J 6 bases; bases outside gene matches: 6. The germline V gene encodes CDR1 SGHDT and CDR2 YYEEEE. This CDR3 is built from 15 residues. CDR3 nucleotide sequence: TGTGCCAGCAGCTTGGCGGGCAGGGGGCCTGATACGCAGTATTTT. Translation gives CASSLAGRGPDTQYF.

A few counts support this clone. The gene calls are TRBV27 and TRBJ2-4; TRBD1 matches at 12 bases. Germline loops: CDR1 MNHEY, CDR2 SMNVEV (reference sequence). The J segment lost 13 bases and the V segment lost 6 bases, leaving 7 bases of the junction unmatched. There are 13 residues in the CDR3. The CDR3 protein is CASSPPGQGAQYF. The CDR3 DNA reads TGTGCCAGCAGCCCACCGGGACAGGGGGCCCAGTACTTC.

The CDR3 coding sequence is TGTGCCAGTAGTCACCGGGACAGGGACGACGAGCAGTACTTC. Protein sequence: CASSHRDRDDEQYF. The J gene is TRBJ2-7, the V gene TRBV19, with 9 bases lining up with TRBD1. J lost 5 bases, V lost 5 bases, and 7 bases had no gene match. Germline CDR1 and CDR2: LNHDA and SQIVND (reference sequence). This CDR3 is built from 14 residues. Looking up the rest from reference TRBV19 and TRBJ2-7 gives the full variable domain: DGGITQSPKYLFRKEGQNVTLSCEQNLNHDAMYWYRQDPGQGLRLIYYSQIVNDFQKGDIAEGYSVSREKKESFPLTVTSAQKNPTAFYLCASSHRDRDDEQYFGPGTRLTVT.

The chain links TRBV9 to TRBJ1-3; the match to TRBD1 covers 9 bases. This CDR3 is 15 amino acids long. Looked up from germline, CDR1 is SGDLS and CDR2 is YYNGEE. V was pared by 4 bases and J by 0 bases, with 2 bases of the junction left unmatched. In nucleotides, the CDR3 is TGTGCCAGCAGCCTGGACAGGGGCTCTGGAAACACCATATATTTT. Residues: CASSLDRGSGNTIYF.

This chain links TRBV5-4 with TRBJ1-1, with 8 bases identical to TRBD1. Germline V lookup: CDR1 SGHNT, CDR2 YYREEE (reference sequence). This CDR3 is 13 amino acids long. V trimming: 0 bases; J trimming: 7 bases; junction bases outside the gene matches: 2. The CDR3 DNA sequence: TGTGCCAGCAGCTTGGACAGGGGGAGTGAAGCTTTCTTT. Amino acids: CASSLDRGSEAFF.

The chain recombines TRBV29-1 with TRBJ2-3, with 10 bases lining up with TRBD1. CDR1 and CDR2 (germline): SQVTM, ANQGSEA. This CDR3 has 15 residues. V shed 7 bases and J 3 bases; nucleotides not matched to a gene: 10. The CDR3 nucleotides read TGCAGCGCTAAGACGAGACAGGGGGCTACAGATACGCAGTATTTT. It specifies CSAKTRQGATDTQYF.

The J gene is TRBJ1-5, the V gene TRBV6-1; D uncertain. Trimming removed 1 base at V and 0 bases at J, with 7 bases between. CDR1 is MNHNS and CDR2 is SASEGT in the germline V gene. The CDR3 has 15 residues. The DNA of the CDR3 is TGTGCCAGCAGTGAAGTCACGGGTAGCAATCAGCCCCAGCATTTT. It is translated as CASSEVTGSNQPQHF.

V gene TRBV10-2 combines with J gene TRBJ1-1; TRBD1 might be the D (5 bases). V lost 9 bases to trimming and J lost 1 base, with 15 bases between them. The germline V gene has CDR1 WSHSY and CDR2 SAAADI. The CDR3 totals 14 residues. Here the CDR3 DNA reads TGCGCCAGTTTTGAGGGACTTCAGAACACTGAAGCTTTCTTT. It specifies CASFEGLQNTEAFF.